Each of the 2 T cell receptor beta chains below was sequenced from the same sample in a study of high-grade serous ovarian cancer treatment subgroups. Generated by immunoSEQ multiplex PCR, the TCRdb table keeps only in-frame clones and is missing some. The sample consists of 5,000 to 6,000 clones, roughly 80% of them appearing once. The tumor samples were collected prior to definitive surgery or chemotherapy. The sample comprised tumor tissue. These receptors were obtained from a human donor with high-grade serous ovarian cancer.

The rearrangement uses TRBV18 and TRBJ1-1; D uncertain. The V end lost 3 bases, the J end lost 0 bases, and 20 bases lay between the germline ends. The CDR3 has 18 amino acids. Per the germline V gene, CDR1 is KGHSH and CDR2 is LQKENI. The CDR3 loop is CASSPRWATSRLNTEAFF. CDR3 bases: TGTGCCAGCTCACCGCGATGGGCCACCAGTCGACTGAACACTGAAGCTTTCTTT.

The rearrangement joins TRBV4-1 to TRBJ2-1; perhaps TRBD2 as D (6 bases). CDR1 and CDR2 from the germline V gene are MGHRA and YSYEKL. Trimming cost V 5 bases and J 5 bases, with 25 bases left between them. This CDR3 spans 18 amino acids. In DNA, the CDR3 is TGCGCCAGCAGCGTTGGCGAAGGAGGGGTCCTCCGGGACAATGAGCAGTTCTTC. This codes for CASSVGEGGVLRDNEQFF.